Described below is a single T cell receptor beta chain sequence and its context. Generated by immunoSEQ multiplex PCR, the TCRdb table keeps only in-frame clones and is missing some. The sample lists about 180,000 clones; roughly 93% were seen once. The data belong to a study of shared clonotypes between healthy human individuals. V lost 2 bases and J lost 11; bases outside the gene matches: 13. CDR3 length: 15 amino acids. CDR1 SGHNT and CDR2 YYREEE come from the germline V gene (reference sequence). The V gene is TRBV5-4, the J gene TRBJ2-5; 9 bases are a match to TRBD2. The receptor was derived from a woman aged 25 to 39 in good health. Sequencing was carried out using naive CD4+ T cells sorted from blood. Subset reported: CD45RA+ positively selected. The CDR3 DNA reads as TGTGCCAGCAGCTTCCGACTAGCGGAGTCGGGGGAGCAGTACTTC. It is translated as CASSFRLAESGEQYF.